Listed below are T cell receptor beta chains from one sample, sequenced in a study of T cells in narcolepsy. Method: immunoSEQ multiplex PCR; TCRdb's copy keeps in-frame clones and lacks some. The repertoire includes approximately 23,000 clones, approximately 85% of them detected once, and about 9.4% sits in the top ten. Sequences were obtained from memory (CD45RA-) CD4+ T cells from blood. The source of these receptors is a human donor in good health. Both conserved end residues are part of each CDR3. The D gene is left open where the match is weak. Rows may omit the clone size; those that give it use once, few, many or a size class.

D: NA; J: TRBJ1-1; size: NA; V: TRBV27; CDR3: CASSSFKTVMNTEAFF; DNA: TGTGCCAGCAGTTCCTTTAAGACAGTCATGAACACTGAAGCTTTCTTT
D: NA; J: TRBJ2-2; size: NA; V: TRBV5-1; CDR3: CASSLALGTGELFF; DNA: TGCGCCAGCAGCTTGGCGCTAGGGACCGGGGAGCTGTTTTTT
D: NA; J: TRBJ2-7; size: NA; V: TRBV28; CDR3: CASSLRTSTYEQYF; DNA: TGTGCCAGCAGTTTACGGACGAGTACCTACGAGCAGTACTTC
D: NA; J: TRBJ2-1; size: NA; V: TRBV15; CDR3: CATSRDQAGSAEQFF; DNA: TGTGCCACCAGCAGAGATCAGGCAGGTTCAGCTGAGCAGTTCTTC
D: NA; J: TRBJ1-5; size: NA; V: TRBV14; CDR3: CASSQGSFQPQHF; DNA: TGTGCCAGCAGCCAAGGAAGTTTTCAGCCCCAGCATTTT
D: NA; J: TRBJ1-1; size: NA; V: TRBV4-2; CDR3: CASSLGTGIATEAFF; DNA: TGTGCCAGCAGCCTCGGAACAGGGATAGCCACTGAAGCTTTCTTT
D: TRBD1; J: TRBJ1-3; size: once; V: TRBV7-2; CDR3: CASSPDRRNTIYF; DNA: TGTGCCAGCAGCCCGGACAGGAGAAACACCATATATTTT
D: NA; J: TRBJ1-1; size: NA; V: TRBV29-1; CDR3: CSVARGGPEAFF; DNA: TGCAGCGTTGCACGGGGGGGACCTGAAGCTTTCTTT
D: NA; J: TRBJ2-5; size: NA; V: TRBV15; CDR3: CATSRDRSGQETQYF; DNA: TGTGCCACCAGCAGAGACCGGAGCGGCCAAGAGACCCAGTACTTC
D: NA; J: TRBJ2-7; size: NA; V: TRBV15; CDR3: CATSREGRYPYEQYF; DNA: TGTGCCACCAGCAGAGAAGGCAGGTACCCCTACGAGCAGTACTTC
D: TRBD1; J: TRBJ2-1; size: NA; V: TRBV30; CDR3: CAWRFGQGAYNEQFF; DNA: TGTGCCTGGAGATTCGGACAGGGGGCCTACAATGAGCAGTTCTTC
D: NA; J: TRBJ2-6; size: NA; V: TRBV6-1; CDR3: CASIGGSGANVLTF; DNA: TGTGCCAGCATAGGAGGCTCTGGGGCCAACGTCCTGACTTTC
D: NA; J: TRBJ1-1; size: few; V: TRBV18; CDR3: CASSLLDKNTEAFF; DNA: TGTGCCAGCTCGCTATTGGACAAGAACACTGAAGCTTTCTTT
D: NA; J: TRBJ2-7; size: few; V: TRBV6-1; CDR3: CASSEDRDSYEQYF; DNA: TGTGCCAGCAGTGAGGACCGAGACTCCTACGAGCAGTACTTC
D: TRBD2; J: TRBJ2-7; size: NA; V: TRBV5-8; CDR3: CASSYPGLADHEQYF; DNA: TGTGCCAGCAGCTACCCGGGACTAGCGGACCACGAGCAGTACTTC
D: NA; J: TRBJ1-1; size: NA; V: TRBV7-8; CDR3: CASSLVGRTFEAFF; DNA: TGTGCCAGCAGCTTAGTGGGCAGAACCTTTGAAGCTTTCTTT
D: NA; J: TRBJ2-7; size: NA; V: TRBV28; CDR3: CASSSLDRATYEQYF; DNA: TGTGCCAGCAGTTCCCTAGACAGAGCCACCTACGAGCAGTACTTC
D: TRBD1; J: TRBJ1-3; size: NA; V: TRBV27; CDR3: CASSLNRGSGNTIYF; DNA: TGTGCCAGCAGCTTAAACAGGGGGTCTGGAAACACCATATATTTT
D: TRBD1; J: TRBJ1-4; size: once; V: TRBV28; CDR3: CASNLRSGTGGGNGIPNEKLFF; DNA: TGTGCCAGCAACCTACGTTCCGGGACAGGGGGGGGAAATGGCATACCTAATGAAAAACTGTTTTTT
D: TRBD1; J: TRBJ1-2; size: NA; V: TRBV27; CDR3: CASSPGQGLLVYGYTF; DNA: TGTGCCAGCAGTCCGGGACAGGGGTTACTAGTCTATGGCTACACCTTC
D: NA; J: TRBJ2-6; size: NA; V: TRBV12-1; CDR3: CASSFEYGLAGGSGANVLTF; DNA: TGTGCCAGCAGCTTTGAATATGGGCTAGCGGGGGGATCTGGGGCCAACGTCCTGACTTTC
D: TRBD2; J: TRBJ2-2; size: NA; V: TRBV10-2; CDR3: CASSGLAGGPNTGELFF; DNA: TGCGCCAGCAGCGGACTAGCGGGAGGCCCCAACACCGGGGAGCTGTTTTTT
D: NA; J: TRBJ1-2; size: once; V: TRBV5-4; CDR3: CASSPQGTRGGYTF; DNA: TGTGCCAGCAGCCCCCAGGGAACTCGGGGTGGCTACACCTTC
D: NA; J: TRBJ2-7; size: NA; V: TRBV25-1; CDR3: CASSPLGVGAYEQYF; DNA: TGTGCCAGCAGTCCTCTGGGGGTTGGGGCCTACGAGCAGTACTTC
D: NA; J: TRBJ2-7; size: few; V: TRBV7-2; CDR3: CASSLYQGEQYF; DNA: TGTGCCAGCAGTCTCTATCAGGGCGAGCAGTACTTC
D: TRBD1; J: TRBJ2-1; size: NA; V: TRBV19; CDR3: CATQRGQARGREQFF; DNA: TGTGCCACCCAAAGAGGACAGGCGAGGGGCAGGGAGCAGTTCTTC
D: TRBD1; J: TRBJ1-5; size: NA; V: TRBV18; CDR3: CASSRTGVTNQPQHF; DNA: TGTGCCAGCTCTCGGACAGGGGTCACCAATCAGCCCCAGCATTTT
D: NA; J: TRBJ2-7; size: NA; V: TRBV7-2; CDR3: CASSLFGGYEQYF; DNA: TGTGCCAGCAGCCTTTTCGGTGGGTACGAGCAGTACTTC
D: NA; J: TRBJ1-2; size: NA; V: TRBV19; CDR3: CASSLTTGYYGYTF; DNA: TGTGCCAGTAGTCTCACCACAGGATACTATGGCTACACCTTC
D: NA; J: TRBJ2-7; size: NA; V: TRBV7-4; CDR3: CASSLSAYEQYF; DNA: TGTGCCAGCAGCTTATCTGCCTACGAGCAGTACTTC
D: NA; J: TRBJ2-3; size: NA; V: TRBV6-5; CDR3: CASSPIAGTDTQYF; DNA: TGTGCCAGCAGTCCAATCGCAGGGACAGATACGCAGTATTTT
D: NA; J: TRBJ2-5; size: NA; V: TRBV5-4; CDR3: CASSLARETQYF; DNA: TGTGCCAGCAGCTTGGCGAGGGAGACCCAGTACTTC
D: NA; J: TRBJ2-5; size: NA; V: TRBV18; CDR3: CASSGTSQETQYF; DNA: TGTGCCAGCTCCGGGACCTCCCAAGAGACCCAGTACTTC
D: NA; J: TRBJ1-6; size: few; V: TRBV6-1; CDR3: CASSEGAEYNSPLHF; DNA: TGTGCCAGCAGTGAAGGGGCGGAATATAATTCACCCCTCCACTTT
D: NA; J: TRBJ2-3; size: NA; V: TRBV7-9; CDR3: CASSFGVGEGDTQYF; DNA: TGTGCCAGCAGCTTTGGGGTGGGAGAGGGAGATACGCAGTATTTT
D: TRBD1; J: TRBJ1-2; size: NA; V: TRBV28; CDR3: CASSPDRGRSSYTF; DNA: TGTGCCAGCAGTCCAGACAGGGGGCGCAGTAGTTACACCTTC
D: NA; J: TRBJ1-5; size: NA; V: TRBV6-5; CDR3: CASKRGGNQPQHF; DNA: TGTGCCAGCAAACGTGGGGGCAATCAGCCCCAGCATTTT
D: NA; J: TRBJ2-7; size: once; V: TRBV5-1; CDR3: CASSLVSTNAYEQYF; DNA: TGCGCCAGCAGCTTGGTCTCCACAAATGCCTACGAGCAGTACTTC
D: NA; J: TRBJ1-5; size: NA; V: TRBV5-6; CDR3: CASSLSIDQPQHF; DNA: TGTGCCAGCAGCCTAAGCATTGATCAGCCCCAGCATTTT
D: NA; J: TRBJ1-2; size: NA; V: TRBV5-1; CDR3: CASSLDPNYGYTF; DNA: TGCGCCAGCAGCTTGGACCCTAACTATGGCTACACCTTC
D: NA; J: TRBJ2-6; size: NA; V: TRBV27; CDR3: CASSTQGFSGANVLTF; DNA: TGTGCCAGCAGTACACAGGGCTTCTCTGGGGCCAACGTCCTGACTTTC
D: NA; J: TRBJ2-7; size: NA; V: TRBV11-2; CDR3: CASSLASGTQYEQYF; DNA: TGTGCCAGCAGCTTAGCCTCCGGGACGCAGTACGAGCAGTACTTC
D: TRBD2; J: TRBJ2-5; size: NA; V: TRBV23-1; CDR3: CASSQSGLAGGRGQETQYF; DNA: TGCGCCAGCAGTCAATCAGGACTAGCGGGAGGCAGGGGCCAAGAGACCCAGTACTTC
D: NA; J: TRBJ2-1; size: once; V: TRBV7-8; CDR3: CASSLPLAGRGNEQFF; DNA: TGTGCCAGCAGCTTACCTCTTGCGGGACGGGGGAATGAGCAGTTCTTC
D: NA; J: TRBJ1-4; size: NA; V: TRBV5-1; CDR3: CASSLRGGTTNEKLFF; DNA: TGCGCCAGCAGCTTGCGGGGTGGGACAACTAATGAAAAACTGTTTTTT
D: NA; J: TRBJ1-5; size: NA; V: TRBV14; CDR3: CASSRLDQPQHF; DNA: TGTGCCAGCAGCCGCCTGGATCAGCCCCAGCATTTT
D: TRBD2; J: TRBJ2-1; size: NA; V: TRBV15; CDR3: CATSRDWSAGAPNEQFF; DNA: TGTGCCACCAGCAGAGATTGGTCGGCGGGAGCTCCGAATGAGCAGTTCTTC
D: TRBD2; J: TRBJ2-3; size: NA; V: TRBV15; CDR3: CATSRDDPTIRAGSTDTQYF; DNA: TGTGCCACCAGCAGAGACGACCCAACTATCCGAGCGGGAAGCACAGATACGCAGTATTTT